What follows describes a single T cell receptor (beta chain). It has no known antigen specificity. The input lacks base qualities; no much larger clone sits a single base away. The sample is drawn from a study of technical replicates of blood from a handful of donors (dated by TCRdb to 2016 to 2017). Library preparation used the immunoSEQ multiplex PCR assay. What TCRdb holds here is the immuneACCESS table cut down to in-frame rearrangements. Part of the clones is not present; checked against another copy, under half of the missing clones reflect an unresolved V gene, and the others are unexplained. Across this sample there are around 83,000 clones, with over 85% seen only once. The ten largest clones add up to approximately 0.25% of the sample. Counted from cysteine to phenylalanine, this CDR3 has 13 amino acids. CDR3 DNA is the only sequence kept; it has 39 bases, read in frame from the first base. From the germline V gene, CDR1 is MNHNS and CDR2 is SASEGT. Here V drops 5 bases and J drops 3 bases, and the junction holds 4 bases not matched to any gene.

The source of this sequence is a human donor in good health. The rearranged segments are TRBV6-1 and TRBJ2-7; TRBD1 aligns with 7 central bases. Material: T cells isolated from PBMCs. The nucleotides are TGTGCCAGCAGTATGGGACAGATCTACGAGCAGTACTTC. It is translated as CASSMGQIYEQYF.